A selection of T cell receptor beta chains follows, all from one sample in a study of shared clonotypes between healthy human individuals. This table comes from immunoSEQ multiplex PCR, and its TCRdb copy is limited to in-frame clones, with some not included. Among over 850,000 clones listed, around three quarters were seen once. Sequenced sample: memory CD4+ T cells from PBMCs. These receptors were collected from a man in his late teens or twenties in good health. Some clones in this sample may be carry-over from other donors' samples. The CDR3 runs from the conserved cysteine through the conserved F or W. A D gene is named only where the DNA matches it firmly. Clone size appears in some rows only: once, few, many, or a class for an expanded clone.

cdr3_nt | cdr3_aa | clone_size | j_call | v_call | d_call
TGTGCCAGCAGTTTGGGGGTTGGGACTGAAGCTTTCTTT | CASSLGVGTEAFF | few | TRBJ1-1 | TRBV28 | -
TGTGCCAGCAGTTCGCCCAGGACTTTAAACACCGGGGAGCTGTTTTTT | CASSSPRTLNTGELFF | - | TRBJ2-2 | TRBV6-6 | -
TGTGCCAGCAGCTTATTGGAGGGTCAGCCCCAGCATTTT | CASSLLEGQPQHF | - | TRBJ1-5 | TRBV7-2 | -
TGTGCCAGCTCACCCCAGACAGGCCTATTCTACAATGAGCAGTTCTTC | CASSPQTGLFYNEQFF | - | TRBJ2-1 | TRBV18 | -
TGTGCCAGAAGGTCCTACGAGCAGTACTTC | CARRSYEQYF | many | TRBJ2-7 | TRBV21-1 | -
TGTGCCAGCTCACCCTCGCCCACCGGGGCCAACGTCCTGACTTTC | CASSPSPTGANVLTF | - | TRBJ2-6 | TRBV18 | -
TGTGCCAGCAGAAAACTCTCCGGGACTAGAGGCTCCTACGAGCAGTACTTC | CASRKLSGTRGSYEQYF | - | TRBJ2-7 | TRBV28 | TRBD2
TGTGCCAGCAGTGTCCTAGGTGCAGATACGCAGTATTTT | CASSVLGADTQYF | - | TRBJ2-3 | TRBV2 | -
TGCGCCAGCAGCTTTCAGGGCATGAGTTACGAGCAGTACTTC | CASSFQGMSYEQYF | - | TRBJ2-7 | TRBV5-1 | -
TGTGCCAGCTCACCAAGTCGGGGAGACGAGCAGTACTTC | CASSPSRGDEQYF | - | TRBJ2-7 | TRBV18 | -
TGCGCCAGCAGCTTGACACCAGCGGGAGGGCCGAACACCGGGGAGCTGTTTTTT | CASSLTPAGGPNTGELFF | - | TRBJ2-2 | TRBV5-1 | TRBD2
TGTGCCAGGACAATCGAGAGGACTAGTTCGGCGACCGGAGGGGAGCTGTTTTTT | CARTIERTSSATGGELFF | - | TRBJ2-2 | TRBV7-9 | TRBD2
TGTGCCAGTTCGATTACCGGGACAGGGTCCGGAAACACCATATATTTT | CASSITGTGSGNTIYF | - | TRBJ1-3 | TRBV19 | TRBD1